This T cell receptor beta chain was captured by sequencing in a study of blood T cell repertoires in COVID-19. Trimming took 4 bases from V and 7 from J, leaving 14 bases between them. Germline-derived CDR1 and CDR2 are SGHTA and FQGNSA. This CDR3 spans 13 amino acids. Sequenced by immunoSEQ multiplex PCR; TCRdb stores in-frame clones only, minus some. Among some 290,000 clones listed, 88% were seen once. This clonotype was obtained from a woman aged 25 to 39 with COVID-19, enrolled during active disease. The sequencing sample was made of peripheral blood. The chain recombines TRBV7-2 with TRBJ2-7, with D possibly being TRBD1 (5 bases). The CDR3 spells CASSSSQGREQYF. CDR3 bases: TGTGCCAGCAGCTCATCCCAGGGTAGGGAGCAGTACTTC.